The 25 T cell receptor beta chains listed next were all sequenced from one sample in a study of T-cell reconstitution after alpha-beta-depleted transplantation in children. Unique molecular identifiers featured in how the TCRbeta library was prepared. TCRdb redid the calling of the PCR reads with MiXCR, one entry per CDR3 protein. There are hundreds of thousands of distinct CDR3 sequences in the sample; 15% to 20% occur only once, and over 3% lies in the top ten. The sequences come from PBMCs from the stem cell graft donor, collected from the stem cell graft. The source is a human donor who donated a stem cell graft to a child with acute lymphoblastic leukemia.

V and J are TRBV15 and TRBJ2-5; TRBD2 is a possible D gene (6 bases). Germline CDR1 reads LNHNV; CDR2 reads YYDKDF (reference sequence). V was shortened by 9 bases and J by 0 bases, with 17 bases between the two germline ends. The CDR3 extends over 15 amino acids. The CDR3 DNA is TGTGCCACTGCCGGGTGGGAGGCTTACCAAGAGACCCAGTACTTC. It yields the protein CATAGWEAYQETQYF.

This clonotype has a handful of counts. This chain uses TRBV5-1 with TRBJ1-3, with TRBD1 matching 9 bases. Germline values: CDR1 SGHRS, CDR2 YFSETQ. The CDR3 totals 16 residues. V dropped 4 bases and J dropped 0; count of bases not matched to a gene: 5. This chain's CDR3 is CASSGTGMVSGNTIYF. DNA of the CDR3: TGCGCCAGCAGCGGGACAGGGATGGTCTCTGGAAACACCATATATTTT.

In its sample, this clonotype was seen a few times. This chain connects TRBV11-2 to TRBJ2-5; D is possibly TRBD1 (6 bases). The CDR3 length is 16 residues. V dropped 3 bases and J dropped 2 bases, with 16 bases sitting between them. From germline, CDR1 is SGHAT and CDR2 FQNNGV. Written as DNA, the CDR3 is TGTGCCAGCAGCTTTACGATGGACAGTTCTCAAGAGACCCAGTACTTC. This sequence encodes CASSFTMDSSQETQYF.

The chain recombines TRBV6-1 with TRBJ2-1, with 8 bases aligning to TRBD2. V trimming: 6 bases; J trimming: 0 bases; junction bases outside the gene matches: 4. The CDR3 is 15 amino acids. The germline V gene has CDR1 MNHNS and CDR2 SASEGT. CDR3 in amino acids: CASRSGTSSYNEQFF. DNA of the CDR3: TGTGCCAGCAGGTCCGGGACTAGCTCCTACAATGAGCAGTTCTTC.

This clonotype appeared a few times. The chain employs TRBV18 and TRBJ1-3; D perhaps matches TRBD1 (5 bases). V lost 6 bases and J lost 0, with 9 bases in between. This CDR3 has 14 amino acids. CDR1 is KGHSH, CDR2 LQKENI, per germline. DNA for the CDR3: TGTGCCAGCTCTGGGGCCCCCTCTGGAAACACCATATATTTT. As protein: CASSGAPSGNTIYF.

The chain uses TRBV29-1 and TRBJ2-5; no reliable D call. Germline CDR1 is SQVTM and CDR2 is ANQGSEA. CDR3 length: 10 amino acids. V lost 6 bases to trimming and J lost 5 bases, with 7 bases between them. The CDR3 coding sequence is TGCAGCGTGGCGATGGAGACCCAGTACTTC. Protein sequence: CSVAMETQYF.

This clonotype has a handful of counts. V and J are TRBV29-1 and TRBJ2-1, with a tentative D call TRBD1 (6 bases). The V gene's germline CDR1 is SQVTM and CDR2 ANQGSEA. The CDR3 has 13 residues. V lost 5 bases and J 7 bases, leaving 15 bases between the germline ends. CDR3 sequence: CSVLPGQINEQFF. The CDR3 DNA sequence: TGCAGCGTTCTCCCCGGACAGATTAATGAGCAGTTCTTC.

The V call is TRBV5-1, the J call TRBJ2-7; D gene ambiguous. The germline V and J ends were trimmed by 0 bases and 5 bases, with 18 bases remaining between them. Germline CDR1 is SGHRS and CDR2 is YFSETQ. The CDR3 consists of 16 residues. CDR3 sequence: CASSLELRPPGHEQYF. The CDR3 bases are TGCGCCAGCAGCTTGGAGCTGCGACCGCCGGGTCACGAGCAGTACTTC. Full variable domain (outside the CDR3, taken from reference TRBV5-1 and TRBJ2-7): KAGVTQTPRYLIKTRGQQVTLSCSPISGHRSVSWYQQTPGQGLQFLFEYFSETQRNKGNFPGRFSGRQFSNSRSEMNVSTLELGDSALYLCASSLELRPPGHEQYFGPGTRLTVT.

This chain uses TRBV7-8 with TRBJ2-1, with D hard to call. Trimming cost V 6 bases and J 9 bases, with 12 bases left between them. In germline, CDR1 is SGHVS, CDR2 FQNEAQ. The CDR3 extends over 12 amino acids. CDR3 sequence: CASSIAEIEQFF. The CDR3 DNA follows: TGTGCCAGCAGTATCGCCGAAATTGAGCAGTTCTTC.

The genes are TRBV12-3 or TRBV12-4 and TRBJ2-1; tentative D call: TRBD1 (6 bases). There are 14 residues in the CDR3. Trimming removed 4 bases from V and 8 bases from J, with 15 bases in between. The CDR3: CASSSDRHRDEQFF. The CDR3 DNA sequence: TGTGCCAGCAGTTCCGACAGGCACAGGGATGAGCAGTTCTTC.

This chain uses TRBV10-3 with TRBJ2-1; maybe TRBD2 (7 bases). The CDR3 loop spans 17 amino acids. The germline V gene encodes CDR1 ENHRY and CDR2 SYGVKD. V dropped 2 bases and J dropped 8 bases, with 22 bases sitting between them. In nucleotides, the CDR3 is TGTGCCATCAGTGAGGCTTACGGGGGGCCGTATAGAGATGAGCAGTTCTTC. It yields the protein CAISEAYGGPYRDEQFF.

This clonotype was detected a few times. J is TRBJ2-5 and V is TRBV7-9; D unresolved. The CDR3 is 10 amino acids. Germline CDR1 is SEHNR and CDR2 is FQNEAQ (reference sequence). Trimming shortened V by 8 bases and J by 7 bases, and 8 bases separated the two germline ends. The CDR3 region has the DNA TGTGCCAGCGACCCAGGGACCCAGTACTTC. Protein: CASDPGTQYF.

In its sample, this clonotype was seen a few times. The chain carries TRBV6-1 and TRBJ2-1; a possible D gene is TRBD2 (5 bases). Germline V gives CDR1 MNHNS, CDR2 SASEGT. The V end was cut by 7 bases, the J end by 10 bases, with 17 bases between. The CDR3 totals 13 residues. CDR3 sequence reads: CASTADFLWEQFF. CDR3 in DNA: TGTGCCAGCACGGCGGACTTCCTCTGGGAGCAGTTCTTC.

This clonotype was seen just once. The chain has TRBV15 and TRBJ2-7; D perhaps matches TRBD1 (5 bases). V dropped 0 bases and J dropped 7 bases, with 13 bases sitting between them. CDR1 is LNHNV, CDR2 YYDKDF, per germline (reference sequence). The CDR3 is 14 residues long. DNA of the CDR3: TGTGCCACCAGCAGAGATCTGGGGCAGCAGGAGCAGTACTTC. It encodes CATSRDLGQQEQYF.

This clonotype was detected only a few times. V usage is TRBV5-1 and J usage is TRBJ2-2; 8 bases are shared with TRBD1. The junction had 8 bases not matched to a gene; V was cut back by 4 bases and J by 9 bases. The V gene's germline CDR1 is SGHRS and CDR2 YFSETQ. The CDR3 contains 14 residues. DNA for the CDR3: TGCGCCAGCAGCGTCGGGACAGGACCAAGGGAGCTGTTTTTT. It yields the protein CASSVGTGPRELFF.

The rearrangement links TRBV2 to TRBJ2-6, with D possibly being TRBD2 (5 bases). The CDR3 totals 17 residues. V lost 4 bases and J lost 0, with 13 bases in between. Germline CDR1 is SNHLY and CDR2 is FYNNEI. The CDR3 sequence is CASSGTVASSGANVLTF. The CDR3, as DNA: TGTGCCAGCAGTGGGACCGTAGCGAGCTCTGGGGCCAACGTCCTGACTTTC.

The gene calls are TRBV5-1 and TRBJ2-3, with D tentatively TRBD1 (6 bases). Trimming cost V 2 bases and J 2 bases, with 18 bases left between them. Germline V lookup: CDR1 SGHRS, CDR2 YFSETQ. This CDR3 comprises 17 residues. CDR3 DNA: TGCGCCAGCAGCTTTAGTCCCGAGACAGGAGCCACAGATACGCAGTATTTT. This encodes CASSFSPETGATDTQYF. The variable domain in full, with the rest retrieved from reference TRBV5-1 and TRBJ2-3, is KAGVTQTPRYLIKTRGQQVTLSCSPISGHRSVSWYQQTPGQGLQFLFEYFSETQRNKGNFPGRFSGRQFSNSRSEMNVSTLELGDSALYLCASSFSPETGATDTQYFGPGTRLTVL.

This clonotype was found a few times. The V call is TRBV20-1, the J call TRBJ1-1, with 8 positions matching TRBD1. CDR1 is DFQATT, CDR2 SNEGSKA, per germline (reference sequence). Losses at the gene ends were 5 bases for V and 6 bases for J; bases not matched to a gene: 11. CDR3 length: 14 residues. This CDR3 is CSARKPGTGPEAFF. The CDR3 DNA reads TGCAGTGCTCGGAAACCCGGGACAGGTCCTGAAGCTTTCTTT.

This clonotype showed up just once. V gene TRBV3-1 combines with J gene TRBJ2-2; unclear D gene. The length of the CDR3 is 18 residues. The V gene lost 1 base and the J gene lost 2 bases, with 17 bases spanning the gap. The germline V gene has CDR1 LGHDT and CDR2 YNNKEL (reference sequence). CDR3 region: CASSQGASYTFNTGELFF. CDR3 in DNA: TGTGCCAGCAGCCAAGGCGCCTCATATACCTTTAACACCGGGGAGCTGTTTTTT.

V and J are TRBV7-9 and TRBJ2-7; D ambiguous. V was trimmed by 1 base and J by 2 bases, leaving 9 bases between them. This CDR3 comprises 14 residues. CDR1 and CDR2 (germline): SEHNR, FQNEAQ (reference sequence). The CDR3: CASSLGLKTYEQYF. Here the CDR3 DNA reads TGTGCCAGCAGCTTAGGACTGAAGACCTACGAGCAGTACTTC. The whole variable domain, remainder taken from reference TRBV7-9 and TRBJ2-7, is DTGVSQNPRHKITKRGQNVTFRCDPISEHNRLYWYRQTLGQGPEFLTYFQNEAQLEKSRLLSDRFSAERPKGSFSTLEIQRTEQGDSAMYLCASSLGLKTYEQYFGPGTRLTVT.

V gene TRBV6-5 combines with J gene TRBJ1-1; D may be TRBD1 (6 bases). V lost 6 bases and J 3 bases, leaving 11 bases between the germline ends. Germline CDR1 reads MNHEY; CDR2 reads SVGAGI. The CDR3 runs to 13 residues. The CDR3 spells CASRRGGYTEAFF. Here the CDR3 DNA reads TGTGCCAGCAGAAGGGGGGGCTACACTGAAGCTTTCTTT.

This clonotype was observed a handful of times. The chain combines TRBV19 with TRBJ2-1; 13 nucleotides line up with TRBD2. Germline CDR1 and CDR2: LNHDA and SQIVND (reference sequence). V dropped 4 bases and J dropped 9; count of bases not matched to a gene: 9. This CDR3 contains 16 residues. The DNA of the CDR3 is TGTGCCAGTAGTACCTTACTAGCGGGAGGGATAGTTGAGCAGTTCTTC. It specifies CASSTLLAGGIVEQFF.

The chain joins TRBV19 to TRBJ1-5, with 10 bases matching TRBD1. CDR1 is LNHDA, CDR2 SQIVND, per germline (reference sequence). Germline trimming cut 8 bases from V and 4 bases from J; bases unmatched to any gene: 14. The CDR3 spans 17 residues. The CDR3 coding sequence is TGTGCCAGTGATGATCGGACAGGGGGAGTGAGAAATCAGCCCCAGCATTTT. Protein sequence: CASDDRTGGVRNQPQHF.

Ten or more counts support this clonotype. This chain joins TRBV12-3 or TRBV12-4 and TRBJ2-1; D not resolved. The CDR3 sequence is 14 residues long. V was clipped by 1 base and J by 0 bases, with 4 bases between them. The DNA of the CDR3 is TGTGCCAGCAGTTTAGGAGTCTCCTACAATGAGCAGTTCTTC. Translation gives CASSLGVSYNEQFF.

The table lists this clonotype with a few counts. CDR3 protein: CASRPAGSFSNYGYTF. The DNA of the CDR3 is TGTGCCAGCAGGCCCGCAGGGAGCTTCTCTAACTATGGCTACACCTTC. The chain uses TRBV12-3 or TRBV12-4 and TRBJ1-2, with a weak D call TRBD1 (5 bases). The CDR3 is 16 residues long. V shed 6 bases and J shed 0 bases, with 17 bases lying between them.